The entry below describes one T cell receptor beta chain. Its antigen specificity is not known. Nothing much larger sits one base from this clone, and base qualities are not available. Receptors were amplified or captured by the immunoSEQ multiplex PCR assay. What TCRdb holds here is the immuneACCESS table cut down to in-frame rearrangements. Part of the clones is not present; checked against another copy, under half of the missing clones reflect an unresolved V gene, and the others are unexplained. The sample includes 35,000 to 55,000 clones, with 88% observed a single time. The ten top clones hold 5.5% to 6.5% of the sample. The record originates from a study of T cell changes during pregnancy in multiple sclerosis (dated by TCRdb to between 2018 and 2020). The study in broad terms: In women with multiple sclerosis, the researchers looked at how the T cell repertoire shifted as pregnancy progressed.

As encoded in the germline V gene, CDR1 is LGHNA while CDR2 is YSLEER. Measured from the cysteine to the phenylalanine, the CDR3 is 16 residues long. Of the read, only the CDR3 DNA is kept; its 48 bases are in frame from base 1. The germline V and J ends show losses of 1 base and 5 bases respectively, and no gene match explains 8 bases of the junction. The input for sequencing was CD8+ T cells from peripheral blood mononuclear cells, taken after pregnancy. The sequence joins TRBV4-3 to TRBJ2-3, and 8 junction bases match TRBD1. The sequence was obtained from a female donor in good health, enrolled as a control in a pregnancy study. The DNA sequence follows: TGCGCCAGCAGCCAAGTGGAGACAGGGGTGGAAGATACGCAGTATTTT. This sequence encodes CASSQVETGVEDTQYF.